The present T cell receptor (beta chain) was sequenced within a study of T-cell reconstitution after alpha-beta-depleted transplantation in children. This CDR3 has 14 residues. Germline assignment: CDR1 MNHNS and CDR2 SASEGT. The ends were cut back, 7 bases at V and 5 bases at J, with 15 bases in the middle. Unique molecular identifiers were used in preparing the TCRbeta library. Using its own MiXCR run on the PCR reads, TCRdb lists one record per CDR3 protein. The sample contains hundreds of thousands of distinct CDR3 sequences, 16% of which appear only once. This TCR derives from a human donor who donated a stem cell graft to a child with acute myeloid leukemia. Specimen: PBMCs from the stem cell graft donor, collected from the stem cell graft. The rearrangement uses TRBV6-1 and TRBJ1-5; possible D gene TRBD1, 5 bases. The CDR3 loop reads CASKPGHGDQPQHF. The CDR3 bases are TGTGCCAGCAAGCCAGGGCACGGGGATCAGCCCCAGCATTTT.